The clone carrying this T cell receptor (beta chain) was detected many times. The antigen is not known. These data are taken from a study of Ad26.COV2.S vaccination and SARS-CoV-2 variants. Study-level background: Ad26.COV2.S given intramuscularly, once or twice 56 days apart.

Sequencing used immunoSEQ multiplex PCR; TCRdb keeps in-frame clones, though not all of them. Of 380,000 or so clones in the sample, roughly 85% were seen once. Sample treatment: roughly 19 received Ad26.COV2.S at low or high dose, single or two shots; 5 received placebo; per-sample allocation not given. Sampling took place 63 days after the first vaccine or placebo injection. The study used a vaccine consisting of an Ad26 vector that expressed Wuhan-strain SARS-CoV-2 spike. Whole-study results and caveats: It was vaccine recipients, not placebo recipients, who had the higher spike-specific TCR breadth.

V was shortened by 2 bases and J by 9 bases, with 9 bases between the two germline ends. Germline CDR1 reads SGHNT; CDR2 reads YYREEE (reference sequence). This CDR3 is 12 amino acids long. This chain links TRBV5-4 with TRBJ2-1; D not certain. This material consisted of peripheral blood, taken in a trial of Ad26.COV2.S vaccine versus placebo. This TCR came from a person between 18 and 65 years old who received the Ad26.COV2.S COVID-19 vaccine or a placebo. CDR3 DNA: TGTGCCAGCAGCTTTGGTCCATCTGAGCAGTTCTTC. It is translated as CASSFGPSEQFF.